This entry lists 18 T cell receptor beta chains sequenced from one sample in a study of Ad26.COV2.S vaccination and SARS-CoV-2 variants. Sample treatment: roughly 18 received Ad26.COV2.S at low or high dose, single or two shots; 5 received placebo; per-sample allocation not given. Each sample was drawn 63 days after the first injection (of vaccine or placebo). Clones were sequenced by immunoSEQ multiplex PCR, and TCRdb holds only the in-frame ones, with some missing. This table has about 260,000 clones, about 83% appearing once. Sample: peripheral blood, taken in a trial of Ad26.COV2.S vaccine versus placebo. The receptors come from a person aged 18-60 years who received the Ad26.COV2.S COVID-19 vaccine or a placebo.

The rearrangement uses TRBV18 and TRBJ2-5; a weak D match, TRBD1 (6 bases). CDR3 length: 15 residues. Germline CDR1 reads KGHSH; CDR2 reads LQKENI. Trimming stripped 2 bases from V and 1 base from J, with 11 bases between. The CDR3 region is CASSPTDSFQETQYF. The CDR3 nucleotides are TGTGCCAGCTCACCAACGGACAGTTTCCAAGAGACCCAGTACTTC.

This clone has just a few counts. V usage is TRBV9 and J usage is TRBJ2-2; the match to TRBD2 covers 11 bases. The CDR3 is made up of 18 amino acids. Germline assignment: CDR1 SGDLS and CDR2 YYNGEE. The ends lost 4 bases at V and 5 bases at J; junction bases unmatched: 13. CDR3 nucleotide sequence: TGTGCCAGCAGCCCTGGGTGGCTAGCGGGGGGTCGAACCGGGGAGCTGTTTTTT. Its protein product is CASSPGWLAGGRTGELFF.

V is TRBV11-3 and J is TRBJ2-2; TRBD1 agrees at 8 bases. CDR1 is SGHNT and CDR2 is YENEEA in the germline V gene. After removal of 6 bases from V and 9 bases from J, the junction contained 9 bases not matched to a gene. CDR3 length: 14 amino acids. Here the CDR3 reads CASRGFQGARELFF. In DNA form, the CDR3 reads TGTGCCAGCAGGGGGTTTCAGGGGGCCAGGGAGCTGTTTTTT.

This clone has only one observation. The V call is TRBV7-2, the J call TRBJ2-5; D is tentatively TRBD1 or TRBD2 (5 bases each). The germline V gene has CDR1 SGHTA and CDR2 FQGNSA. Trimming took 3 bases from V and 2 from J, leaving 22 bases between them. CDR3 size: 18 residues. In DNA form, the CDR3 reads TGTGCCAGCAGCTTTTTCCCGGGACGTAGACCTTATCAAGAGACCCAGTACTTC. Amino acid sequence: CASSFFPGRRPYQETQYF.

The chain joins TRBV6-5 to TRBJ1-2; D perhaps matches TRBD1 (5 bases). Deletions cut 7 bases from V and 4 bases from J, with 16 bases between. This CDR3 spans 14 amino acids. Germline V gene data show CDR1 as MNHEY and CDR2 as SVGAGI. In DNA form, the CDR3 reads TGTGCCAGCAACGACGGGGCAGGGCTCTATGGCTACACCTTC. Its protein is CASNDGAGLYGYTF.

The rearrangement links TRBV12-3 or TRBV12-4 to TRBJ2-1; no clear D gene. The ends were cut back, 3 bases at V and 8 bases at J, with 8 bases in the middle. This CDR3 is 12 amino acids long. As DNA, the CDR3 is TGTGCCAGCAGTTTTGGTCCCCATGAGCAGTTCTTC. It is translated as CASSFGPHEQFF.

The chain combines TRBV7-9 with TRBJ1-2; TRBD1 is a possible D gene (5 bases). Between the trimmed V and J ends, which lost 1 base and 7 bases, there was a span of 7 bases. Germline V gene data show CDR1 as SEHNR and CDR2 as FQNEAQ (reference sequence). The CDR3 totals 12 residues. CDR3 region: CASSLEGSGYTF. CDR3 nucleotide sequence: TGTGCCAGCAGCTTAGAGGGGAGTGGCTACACCTTC.

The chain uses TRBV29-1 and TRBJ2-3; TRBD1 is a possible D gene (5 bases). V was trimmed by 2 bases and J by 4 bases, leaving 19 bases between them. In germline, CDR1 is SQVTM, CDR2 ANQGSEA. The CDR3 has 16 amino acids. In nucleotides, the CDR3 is TGCAGCGTTGAAAAAGGGATTAGGGGCAGGGCAGATACGCAGTATTTT. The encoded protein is CSVEKGIRGRADTQYF.

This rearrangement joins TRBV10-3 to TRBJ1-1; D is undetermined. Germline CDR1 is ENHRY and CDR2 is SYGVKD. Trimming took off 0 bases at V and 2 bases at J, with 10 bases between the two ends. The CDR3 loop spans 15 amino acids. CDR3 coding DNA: TGTGCCATCAGTGAGTCGGCGGACCTCAACACTGAAGCTTTCTTT. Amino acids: CAISESADLNTEAFF.

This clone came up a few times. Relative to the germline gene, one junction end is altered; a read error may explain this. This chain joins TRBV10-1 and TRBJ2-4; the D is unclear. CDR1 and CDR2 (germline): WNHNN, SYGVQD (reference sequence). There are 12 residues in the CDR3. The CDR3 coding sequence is TGCGCCAGCAAAGGCATAACATTTTTCAGGCCCTTC. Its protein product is CASKGITFFRPF.

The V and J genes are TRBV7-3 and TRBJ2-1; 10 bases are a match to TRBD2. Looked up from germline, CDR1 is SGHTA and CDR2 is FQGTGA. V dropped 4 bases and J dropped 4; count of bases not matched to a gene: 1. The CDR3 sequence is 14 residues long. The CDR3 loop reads CASSWTSGYNEQFF. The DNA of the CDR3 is TGTGCCAGCAGCTGGACTAGCGGTTACAATGAGCAGTTCTTC. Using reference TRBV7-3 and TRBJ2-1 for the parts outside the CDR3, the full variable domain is GAGVSQTPSNKVTEKGKYVELRCDPISGHTALYWYRQSLGQGPEFLIYFQGTGAADDSGLPNDRFFAVRPEGSVSTLKIQRTERGDSAVYLCASSWTSGYNEQFFGPGTRLTVL.

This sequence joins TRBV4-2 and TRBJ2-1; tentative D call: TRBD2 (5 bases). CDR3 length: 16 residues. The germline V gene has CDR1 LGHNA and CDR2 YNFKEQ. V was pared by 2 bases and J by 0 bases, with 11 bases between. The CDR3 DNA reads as TGTGCCAGCAGCCAATTCGCTGGGAGCTCCTACAATGAGCAGTTCTTC. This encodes CASSQFAGSSYNEQFF.

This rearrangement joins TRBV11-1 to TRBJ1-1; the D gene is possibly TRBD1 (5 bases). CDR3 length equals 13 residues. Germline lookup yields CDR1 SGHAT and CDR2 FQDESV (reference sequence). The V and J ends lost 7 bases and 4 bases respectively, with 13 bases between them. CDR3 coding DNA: TGTGCCAGCACTCTCCGGGACTCCACTGAAGCTTTCTTT. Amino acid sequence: CASTLRDSTEAFF.

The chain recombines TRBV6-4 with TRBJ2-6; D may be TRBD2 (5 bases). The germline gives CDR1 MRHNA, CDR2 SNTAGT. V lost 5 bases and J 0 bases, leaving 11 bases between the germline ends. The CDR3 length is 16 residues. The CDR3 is CASSPGVSSGANVLTF. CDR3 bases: TGTGCCAGCAGTCCCGGGGTGAGCTCTGGGGCCAACGTCCTGACTTTC.

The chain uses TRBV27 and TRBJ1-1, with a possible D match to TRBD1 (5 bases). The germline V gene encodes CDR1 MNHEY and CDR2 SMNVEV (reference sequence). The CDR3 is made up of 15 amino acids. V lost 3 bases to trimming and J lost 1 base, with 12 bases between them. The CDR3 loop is CASSLKEGWNTEAFF. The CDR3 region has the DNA TGTGCCAGCAGTTTGAAAGAGGGGTGGAACACTGAAGCTTTCTTT.

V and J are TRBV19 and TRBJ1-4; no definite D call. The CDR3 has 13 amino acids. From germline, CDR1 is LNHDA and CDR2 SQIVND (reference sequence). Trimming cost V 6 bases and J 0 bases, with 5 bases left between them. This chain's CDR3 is CASSRTTNEKLFF. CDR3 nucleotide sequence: TGTGCCAGTAGCAGAACAACTAATGAAAAACTGTTTTTT.

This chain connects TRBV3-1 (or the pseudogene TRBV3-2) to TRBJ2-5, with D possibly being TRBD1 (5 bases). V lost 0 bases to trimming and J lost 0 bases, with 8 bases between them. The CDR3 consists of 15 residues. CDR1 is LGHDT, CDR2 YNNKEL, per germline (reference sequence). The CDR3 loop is CASSQDREYQETQYF. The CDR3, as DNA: TGTGCCAGCAGCCAAGACAGGGAATACCAAGAGACCCAGTACTTC.

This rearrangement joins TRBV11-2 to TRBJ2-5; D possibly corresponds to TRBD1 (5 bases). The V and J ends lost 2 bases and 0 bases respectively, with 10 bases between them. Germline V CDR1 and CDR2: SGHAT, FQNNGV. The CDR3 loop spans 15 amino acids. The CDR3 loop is CASSLPQGYQETQYF. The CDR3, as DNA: TGTGCCAGCAGCTTACCCCAGGGCTACCAAGAGACCCAGTACTTC.